This T cell receptor beta chain originates from a study of T-cell memory formation after mild COVID-19. This CDR3 region has 14 residues. V was pared by 1 base and J by 5 bases, with 9 bases between. Germline V lookup: CDR1 MNHEY, CDR2 SVGEGT. Study results and caveats: Clones that contracted from day 15 to 85 had balanced CD4/CD8; later expanders were CD4+ biased.

As to this clonotype: Its antigen is not known.

TCRdb re-called the 5' RACE reads with MiXCR, one entry per CDR3 protein. The sample lists about 110,000 distinct CDR3 sequences; 20% to 25% were seen once. The sample consisted of PBMCs or a T cell subset sorted from them (not recorded which). The J gene is TRBJ2-1, the V gene TRBV6-2 or TRBV6-3; D possibly corresponds to TRBD2 (6 bases). The source of this sequence is a man younger than 35 who had mild COVID-19 (a few samples of this study predate the infection). Cell type and time point are not known. CDR3 nucleotides: TGTGCCAGCAGTTACTTTGGGGGGAACAATGAGCAGTTCTTC. The encoded protein is CASSYFGGNNEQFF.